These T cell receptor beta chains were read from a single sample in a study of blood T cell repertoires in COVID-19. Generated by immunoSEQ multiplex PCR, the TCRdb table keeps only in-frame clones and is missing some. The sample includes fewer than 150,000 clones, about 88% of them seen just once. Sequenced: peripheral blood. The receptor set was obtained from a woman between 65 and 79 years old who had recovered from COVID-19. Both conserved end residues are part of each CDR3. A D gene is named only where the DNA matches it firmly. Rows give clone size only sometimes, using once, few, many, or a class for an expanded clone.

j_call: TRBJ2-7
d_call: TRBD1
v_call: TRBV18
clone_size: .
cdr3_aa: CASSPPGTGRAYEQYF
cdr3_nt: TGTGCCAGCTCACCACCGGGGACAGGGAGAGCCTACGAGCAGTACTTC

j_call: TRBJ2-5
d_call: .
v_call: TRBV19
clone_size: .
cdr3_aa: CASRARAQETQYF
cdr3_nt: TGTGCCAGTCGGGCCAGGGCACAAGAGACCCAGTACTTC

j_call: TRBJ2-1
d_call: .
v_call: TRBV19
clone_size: .
cdr3_aa: CASLDRGEHNEQFF
cdr3_nt: TGTGCCTCCTTGGACAGAGGAGAACACAATGAGCAGTTCTTC

j_call: TRBJ1-2
d_call: .
v_call: TRBV15
clone_size: .
cdr3_aa: CATSRLQGISYGYTF
cdr3_nt: TGTGCCACCAGCAGACTCCAGGGGATCAGCTATGGCTACACCTTC

j_call: TRBJ2-5
d_call: .
v_call: TRBV9
clone_size: once
cdr3_aa: CASSVVDLETQYF
cdr3_nt: TGTGCCAGCAGCGTTGTAGATTTAGAGACCCAGTACTTC

j_call: TRBJ1-6
d_call: .
v_call: TRBV4-3
clone_size: .
cdr3_aa: CASSQRSETPLHF
cdr3_nt: TGCGCCAGCAGCCAACGATCCGAGACACCCCTCCACTTT

j_call: TRBJ2-2
d_call: .
v_call: TRBV7-9
clone_size: .
cdr3_aa: CASSRNTGELFF
cdr3_nt: TGTGCCAGCAGCCGGAACACCGGGGAGCTGTTTTTT

j_call: TRBJ2-7
d_call: TRBD1
v_call: TRBV27
clone_size: .
cdr3_aa: CASSGGQGYEQYF
cdr3_nt: TGTGCCAGCAGTGGGGGACAGGGCTACGAGCAGTACTTC

j_call: TRBJ1-2
d_call: TRBD1
v_call: TRBV7-3
clone_size: .
cdr3_aa: CASSRDRVGYGYTF
cdr3_nt: TGTGCCAGCAGCCGGGACAGGGTGGGCTATGGCTACACCTTC

j_call: TRBJ1-1
d_call: .
v_call: TRBV7-9
clone_size: .
cdr3_aa: CASSHGQLNTEAFF
cdr3_nt: TGTGCCAGCAGCCACGGACAGCTGAACACTGAAGCTTTCTTT

j_call: TRBJ2-5
d_call: TRBD1
v_call: TRBV11-2
clone_size: .
cdr3_aa: CASSPPGGETQYF
cdr3_nt: TGTGCCAGCAGCCCCCCAGGGGGTGAGACCCAGTACTTC

j_call: TRBJ2-5
d_call: TRBD1
v_call: TRBV5-4
clone_size: .
cdr3_aa: CASSLGQGAYQETQYF
cdr3_nt: TGTGCCAGCAGCTTGGGACAGGGAGCATACCAAGAGACCCAGTACTTC

j_call: TRBJ1-4
d_call: .
v_call: TRBV30
clone_size: .
cdr3_aa: CAWSGQAEKLFF
cdr3_nt: TGTGCCTGGAGTGGACAGGCCGAAAAACTGTTTTTT

j_call: TRBJ2-1
d_call: TRBD1
v_call: TRBV28
clone_size: .
cdr3_aa: CASSFHGTGGDEQFF
cdr3_nt: TGTGCCAGCAGTTTCCACGGGACAGGGGGCGATGAGCAGTTCTTC

j_call: TRBJ1-5
d_call: .
v_call: TRBV5-8
clone_size: few
cdr3_aa: CASSLAQYGLPQHF
cdr3_nt: TGTGCCAGCAGCTTGGCCCAGTATGGTCTGCCCCAGCATTTT

j_call: TRBJ2-5
d_call: TRBD2
v_call: TRBV2
clone_size: .
cdr3_aa: CASIRAGVNQETQYF
cdr3_nt: TGTGCCTCCATCCGGGCGGGGGTAAACCAAGAGACCCAGTACTTC

j_call: TRBJ1-1
d_call: TRBD1
v_call: TRBV6-6
clone_size: few
cdr3_aa: CASIDRVGMNTEAFF
cdr3_nt: TGTGCCAGCATCGACAGGGTCGGGATGAACACTGAAGCTTTCTTT

j_call: TRBJ2-7
d_call: TRBD1
v_call: TRBV4-3
clone_size: .
cdr3_aa: CASSQRTGADEQYF
cdr3_nt: TGCGCCAGCAGCCAACGGACAGGGGCGGACGAGCAGTACTTC

j_call: TRBJ2-7
d_call: TRBD1
v_call: TRBV27
clone_size: .
cdr3_aa: CASSPQGTGESYEQYF
cdr3_nt: TGTGCCAGCAGTCCACAGGGGACAGGGGAAAGCTACGAGCAGTACTTC

j_call: TRBJ1-5
d_call: .
v_call: TRBV28
clone_size: .
cdr3_aa: CASSLSGTDQYSNQPQHF
cdr3_nt: TGTGCCAGCAGTTTAAGCGGTACAGACCAATATAGCAATCAGCCCCAGCATTTT

j_call: TRBJ1-6
d_call: .
v_call: TRBV25-1
clone_size: few
cdr3_aa: CASSRAQVWLSPLHF
cdr3_nt: TGTGCCAGCAGCAGGGCCCAAGTCTGGCTTTCACCCCTCCACTTT

j_call: TRBJ1-5
d_call: TRBD1
v_call: TRBV27
clone_size: .
cdr3_aa: CASRSRGTGFDQPQHF
cdr3_nt: TGTGCCAGCAGGTCAAGGGGGACAGGGTTCGATCAGCCCCAGCATTTT

j_call: TRBJ1-1
d_call: TRBD1
v_call: TRBV5-1
clone_size: .
cdr3_aa: CASSRAGQGFNTEAFF
cdr3_nt: TGCGCCAGCAGCCGGGCGGGACAGGGCTTTAATACTGAAGCTTTCTTT

j_call: TRBJ2-1
d_call: TRBD2
v_call: TRBV30
clone_size: .
cdr3_aa: CAWTSGRRGNEQFF
cdr3_nt: TGTGCCTGGACTAGCGGGAGGAGGGGCAATGAGCAGTTCTTC

j_call: TRBJ2-1
d_call: TRBD2
v_call: TRBV15
clone_size: once
cdr3_aa: CATSRGRWGRASYEQFF
cdr3_nt: TGTGCCACCAGCAGAGGACGTTGGGGGAGGGCCTCATATGAGCAGTTCTTC

j_call: TRBJ1-5
d_call: .
v_call: TRBV4-1
clone_size: .
cdr3_aa: CASSLAQVPQPQHF
cdr3_nt: TGCGCCAGCAGCCTCGCCCAGGTTCCTCAGCCCCAGCATTTT

j_call: TRBJ2-5
d_call: TRBD1
v_call: TRBV2
clone_size: once
cdr3_aa: CASREPGQGLTQYF
cdr3_nt: TGTGCCAGCAGGGAACCCGGACAGGGTCTGACCCAGTACTTC

j_call: TRBJ2-1
d_call: TRBD2
v_call: TRBV6-6
clone_size: .
cdr3_aa: CASSHGRDATYNEQFF
cdr3_nt: TGTGCCAGCAGCCACGGGAGGGACGCAACCTACAATGAGCAGTTCTTC

j_call: TRBJ2-7
d_call: TRBD2
v_call: TRBV3-1/TRBV3-2
clone_size: few
cdr3_aa: CASSLSGSYYEQYF
cdr3_nt: TGTGCCAGCAGCCTAAGCGGGAGTTACTACGAGCAGTACTTC

j_call: TRBJ2-2
d_call: TRBD1
v_call: TRBV23-1
clone_size: .
cdr3_aa: CASSSLDRGVTGELFF
cdr3_nt: TGCGCCAGCTCCTCCCTGGACAGGGGAGTCACCGGGGAGCTGTTTTTT

j_call: TRBJ1-1
d_call: .
v_call: TRBV28
clone_size: .
cdr3_aa: CASSWGGGVNTEAFF
cdr3_nt: TGTGCCAGCAGTTGGGGGGGCGGGGTGAACACTGAAGCTTTCTTT

j_call: TRBJ1-5
d_call: .
v_call: TRBV6-5
clone_size: many
cdr3_aa: CASRIRVYSNQPQHF
cdr3_nt: TGTGCCAGCAGAATCAGGGTCTATAGCAATCAGCCCCAGCATTTT

j_call: TRBJ2-2
d_call: .
v_call: TRBV6-6
clone_size: .
cdr3_aa: CASSYVQYTGELFF
cdr3_nt: TGTGCCAGCAGTTACGTCCAGTACACCGGGGAGCTGTTTTTT

j_call: TRBJ1-3
d_call: .
v_call: TRBV11-2
clone_size: .
cdr3_aa: CASSSRREGRGNTIYF
cdr3_nt: TGTGCCAGCAGCTCCCGGAGGGAGGGCAGGGGAAACACCATATATTTT

j_call: TRBJ1-1
d_call: TRBD1
v_call: TRBV7-8
clone_size: .
cdr3_aa: CASSSTTGDTEAFF
cdr3_nt: TGTGCCAGCAGCTCGACGACAGGGGACACTGAAGCTTTCTTT

j_call: TRBJ1-2
d_call: TRBD1
v_call: TRBV28
clone_size: .
cdr3_aa: CASSTLYRGQDYGYTF
cdr3_nt: TGTGCCAGCAGTACTCTCTACAGGGGGCAAGACTATGGCTACACCTTC

j_call: TRBJ2-1
d_call: .
v_call: TRBV24-1
clone_size: .
cdr3_aa: CATSGARGSYNEQFF
cdr3_nt: TGTGCCACCAGTGGGGCCCGGGGCTCCTACAATGAGCAGTTCTTC

j_call: TRBJ2-3
d_call: .
v_call: TRBV29-1
clone_size: .
cdr3_aa: CSVEGGGTPLEDTQYF
cdr3_nt: TGCAGCGTTGAAGGAGGCGGGACTCCATTGGAAGATACGCAGTATTTT

j_call: TRBJ1-1
d_call: TRBD1
v_call: TRBV9
clone_size: .
cdr3_aa: CASSPRQGSNTEAFF
cdr3_nt: TGTGCCAGCAGCCCCCGACAGGGCTCGAACACTGAAGCTTTCTTT

j_call: TRBJ2-1
d_call: TRBD1
v_call: TRBV29-1
clone_size: .
cdr3_aa: CSVLDRGGYNEQFF
cdr3_nt: TGCAGCGTTCTTGACAGGGGGGGATACAATGAGCAGTTCTTC

j_call: TRBJ2-5
d_call: .
v_call: TRBV7-8
clone_size: .
cdr3_aa: CASSRQVQETQYF
cdr3_nt: TGTGCCAGCAGCCGACAGGTTCAAGAGACCCAGTACTTC

j_call: TRBJ1-2
d_call: .
v_call: TRBV30
clone_size: .
cdr3_aa: CAWSTKGGGGRSNYGYTF
cdr3_nt: TGTGCCTGGAGTACAAAAGGAGGTGGAGGCCGGAGTAACTATGGCTACACCTTC

j_call: TRBJ2-1
d_call: TRBD1
v_call: TRBV4-3
clone_size: .
cdr3_aa: CASSQDQGFDRAQFF
cdr3_nt: TGCGCCAGCAGCCAAGACCAGGGGTTTGACAGGGCACAGTTCTTC

j_call: TRBJ1-1
d_call: TRBD1
v_call: TRBV3-1/TRBV3-2
clone_size: .
cdr3_aa: CASSRQGLTNTEAFF
cdr3_nt: TGTGCCAGCAGCAGACAGGGACTGACGAACACTGAAGCTTTCTTT